The rows below give T cell receptor beta chains drawn from one sample of a study of T cell responses to AZD1222 COVID-19 vaccine. The data were produced by immunoSEQ multiplex PCR, yet TCRdb's version contains in-frame clones alone and is incomplete. The sample has approximately 150,000 clones, roughly 88% seen once. Sample: peripheral blood, taken 28 days after the second AZD1222 dose. These receptors originate from an adult who received the AZD1222 COVID-19 vaccine. CDR3s include the opening cysteine and the closing phenylalanine or tryptophan.

>TRBV5-4|TRBJ2-1
CASSLQDAREQFF
>TRBV14|TRBJ2-2
CASSRARTDTGELFF
>TRBV30|TRBJ1-2
CAWTDGGGDYGYTF
>TRBV28|TRBJ2-1
CASSLSRVYNEQFF
>TRBV25-1|TRBJ1-1
CASSQRWTGGTEAFF
>TRBV9|TRBJ2-1
CASSVRTGGNEQFF
>TRBV7-6|TRBJ1-5
CASSPVQGGFNQPQHF
>TRBV28|TRBJ2-7
CASSQSGTSGSEQYF
>TRBV6-5|TRBJ2-1
CATDRGVDYNEQFF
>TRBV2|TRBJ1-5
CAPPRNQPQHF
>TRBV5-1|TRBJ2-3
CASSYTSANTQYF
>TRBV7-2|TRBJ2-5
CASSLVNRPETQYF
>TRBV2|TRBJ2-7
CASSERAGVNYEQYF
>TRBV9|TRBJ1-4
CASSVGVGGEKLFF
>TRBV19|TRBJ1-5
CASRTTSRSNQPQHF
>TRBV6-1|TRBJ1-2
CASSETGGADGYTF
>TRBV10-1|TRBJ2-5
CASSRGRGETQYF
>TRBV28|TRBJ1-6
CASSLTRYNSPLHF
>TRBV14|TRBJ1-1
CASSRMTGSNTEAFF
>TRBV4-1|TRBJ1-4
CASSPPATNEKLFF
>TRBV6-5|TRBJ1-2
CASRSTGLYGYTF
>TRBV7-6|TRBJ1-3
CASSLQGPGNTIYF